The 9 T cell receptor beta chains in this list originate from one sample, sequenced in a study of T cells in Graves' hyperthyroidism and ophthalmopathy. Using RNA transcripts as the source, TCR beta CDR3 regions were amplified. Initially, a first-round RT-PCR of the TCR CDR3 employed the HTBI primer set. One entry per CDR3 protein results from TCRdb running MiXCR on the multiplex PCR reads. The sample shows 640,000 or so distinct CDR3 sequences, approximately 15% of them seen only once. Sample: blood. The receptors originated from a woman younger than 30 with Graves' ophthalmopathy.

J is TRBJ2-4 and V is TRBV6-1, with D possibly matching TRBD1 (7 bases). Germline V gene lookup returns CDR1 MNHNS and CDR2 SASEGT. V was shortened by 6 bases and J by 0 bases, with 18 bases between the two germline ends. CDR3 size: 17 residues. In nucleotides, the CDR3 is TGTGCCAGCAGGAGGCAGGGGGGAGAGGTAGCCAAAAACATTCAGTACTTC. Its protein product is CASRRQGGEVAKNIQYF.

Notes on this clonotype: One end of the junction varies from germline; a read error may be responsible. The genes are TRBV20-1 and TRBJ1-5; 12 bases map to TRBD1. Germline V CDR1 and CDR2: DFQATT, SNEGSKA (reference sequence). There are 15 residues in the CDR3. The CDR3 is CSASTGTGGNQPQHF. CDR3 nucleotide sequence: TGCAGTGCTAGTACCGGGACAGGGGGCAACCAGCCCCAGCATTTT.

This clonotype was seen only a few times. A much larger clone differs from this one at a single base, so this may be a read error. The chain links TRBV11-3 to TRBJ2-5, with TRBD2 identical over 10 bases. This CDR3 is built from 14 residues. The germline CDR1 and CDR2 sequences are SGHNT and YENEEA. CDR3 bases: TGTACCAGCAGCGATGGACTAGCGGAAGAGACCCAGTACTTC. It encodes CTSSDGLAEETQYF.

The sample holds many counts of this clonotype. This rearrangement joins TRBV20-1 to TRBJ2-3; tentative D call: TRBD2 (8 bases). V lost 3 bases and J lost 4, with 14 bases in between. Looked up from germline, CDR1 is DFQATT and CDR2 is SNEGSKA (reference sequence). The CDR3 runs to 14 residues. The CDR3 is CSASYGRGPDTQYF. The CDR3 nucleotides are TGCAGTGCTAGTTACGGGAGGGGGCCAGATACGCAGTATTTT.

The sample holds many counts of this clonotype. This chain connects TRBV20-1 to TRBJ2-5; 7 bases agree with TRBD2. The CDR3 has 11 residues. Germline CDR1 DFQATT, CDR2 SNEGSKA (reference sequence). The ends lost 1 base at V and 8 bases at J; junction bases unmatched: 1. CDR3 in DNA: TGCAGTGCTAGAGGCGGGGGAACCCAGTACTTC. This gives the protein CSARGGGTQYF.

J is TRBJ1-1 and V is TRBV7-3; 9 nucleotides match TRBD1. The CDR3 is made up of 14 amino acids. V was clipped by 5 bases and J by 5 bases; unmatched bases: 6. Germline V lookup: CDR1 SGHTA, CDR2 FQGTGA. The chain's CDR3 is CASSTGGSKTEAFF. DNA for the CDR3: TGTGCCAGCAGCACAGGGGGCAGTAAAACTGAAGCTTTCTTT. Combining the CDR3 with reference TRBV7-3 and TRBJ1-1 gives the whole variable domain GAGVSQTPSNKVTEKGKYVELRCDPISGHTALYWYRQSLGQGPEFLIYFQGTGAADDSGLPNDRFFAVRPEGSVSTLKIQRTERGDSAVYLCASSTGGSKTEAFFGQGTRLTVV.

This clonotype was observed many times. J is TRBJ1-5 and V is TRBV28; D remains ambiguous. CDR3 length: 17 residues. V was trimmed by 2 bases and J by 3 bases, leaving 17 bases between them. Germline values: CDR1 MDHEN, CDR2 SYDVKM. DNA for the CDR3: TGTGCCAGCAGTTTAGGTTCGGAGGGCGCGGACAATCAGCCCCAGCATTTT. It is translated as CASSLGSEGADNQPQHF.

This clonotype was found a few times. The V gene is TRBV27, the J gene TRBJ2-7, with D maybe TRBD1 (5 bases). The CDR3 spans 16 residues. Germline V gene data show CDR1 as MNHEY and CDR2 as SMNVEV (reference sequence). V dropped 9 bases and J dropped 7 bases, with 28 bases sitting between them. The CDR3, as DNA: TGTGCCAGTCAGATTAAAGGGGCCCGGGTTGTAAGTGAGCAGTACTTC. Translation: CASQIKGARVVSEQYF.

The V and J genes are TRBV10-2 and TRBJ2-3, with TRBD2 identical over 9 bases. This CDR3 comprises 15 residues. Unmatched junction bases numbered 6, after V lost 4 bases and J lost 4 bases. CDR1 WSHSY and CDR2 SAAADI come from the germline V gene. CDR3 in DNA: TGCGCCAGCAGTGGAGCGGGAGGTGGAGCAGATACGCAGTATTTT. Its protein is CASSGAGGGADTQYF.